Each of the 10 T cell receptor beta chains below was sequenced from the same sample in a study of blood T cell repertoires in COVID-19. Produced via immunoSEQ multiplex PCR; TCRdb's table is partial and in-frame only. The sample has 200,000 to 300,000 clones; around 89% are singletons. Sequenced: PBMCs or T cells enriched from blood (not recorded which). All receptors derive from a woman aged 40-49 years with acute COVID-19.

The chain combines TRBV29-1 with TRBJ2-1, with D perhaps matching TRBD2 (5 bases). Trimming pared 7 bases from V and 10 bases from J, leaving 14 bases between. Germline values: CDR1 SQVTM, CDR2 ANQGSEA. The CDR3 consists of 11 residues. The CDR3 nucleotides read TGCAGCGCTCTCCTAGCAAGAGAGCAGTTCTTC. As protein: CSALLAREQFF.

The chain joins TRBV4-1 to TRBJ1-4; 9 bases agree with TRBD1. The germline CDR1 and CDR2 sequences are MGHRA and YSYEKL. The CDR3 runs 16 residues. The junction had 11 bases not matched to a gene; V was cut back by 4 bases and J by 8 bases. CDR3 coding DNA: TGCGCCAGCAGCCTACGATATCGGGACAGGGACGAAAAACTGTTTTTT. Amino acid sequence: CASSLRYRDRDEKLFF.

This chain connects TRBV10-3 to TRBJ2-1; D is undetermined. Germline V CDR1 and CDR2: ENHRY, SYGVKD. The CDR3 loop spans 12 amino acids. The ends were cut back, 6 bases at V and 6 bases at J, with 9 bases in the middle. The CDR3 here is CAISSSVNEQFF. Here the CDR3 DNA reads TGTGCCATCAGCTCCTCGGTCAATGAGCAGTTCTTC.

The J gene is TRBJ1-3, the V gene TRBV12-5; the match to TRBD1 covers 7 bases. CDR3 size: 14 residues. J lost 5 bases, V lost 5 bases, and 6 bases had no gene match. Germline CDR1 reads LGHNT; CDR2 reads FRNRAP. The CDR3 loop is CASGLGTARNTIYF. CDR3 bases: TGTGCTAGTGGTCTCGGGACAGCCCGAAACACCATATATTTT.

The chain couples TRBV27 to TRBJ1-2; weak D call: TRBD1 (6 bases). V gave up 8 bases and J gave up 3 bases, with 13 bases separating them. Germline loops: CDR1 MNHEY, CDR2 SMNVEV (reference sequence). The CDR3 loop spans 13 amino acids. Written as DNA, the CDR3 is TGTGCCAGCCATCAGGGGCGCGACTATGGCTACACCTTC. Its translation is CASHQGRDYGYTF.

Turning to this clone: A read error may account for a junction end that differs from germline. V usage is TRBV7-4 and J usage is TRBJ2-2; possible D gene TRBD1, 6 bases. The V gene's germline CDR1 is SGHVT and CDR2 SQSDAQ. CDR3 length: 17 amino acids. CDR3 amino acids: CASILPGHKSGTGELFF. The CDR3 nucleotides read TGTGCCAGCATCTTACCGGGACACAAGTCAGGCACCGGGGAGCTGTTTTTT.

V and J are TRBV10-3 and TRBJ1-5, with TRBD1 matching over 8 bases. The CDR3 length is 15 residues. V shed 6 bases and J 1 base; nucleotides not matched to a gene: 5. Germline V lookup: CDR1 ENHRY, CDR2 SYGVKD. CDR3 DNA: TGTGCCATCAGCCCAGGGGGCGAGAGCAATCAGCCCCAGCATTTT. Translated, it gives CAISPGGESNQPQHF.

The chain has TRBV6-5 and TRBJ1-3; D perhaps matches TRBD1 (6 bases). CDR3 length equals 14 residues. CDR1 is MNHEY and CDR2 is SVGAGI in the germline V gene. Deletions cut 7 bases from V and 4 bases from J, with 14 bases between. The CDR3 sequence is CASNRARGGNTIYF. The CDR3 DNA sequence: TGTGCCAGCAACAGGGCGAGAGGGGGAAACACCATATATTTT.

V and J are TRBV4-1 and TRBJ1-4; D ambiguous. CDR1 is MGHRA, CDR2 YSYEKL, per germline. The CDR3 is 16 residues long. Trimming cost V 1 base and J 0 bases, with 9 bases left between them. The CDR3: CASSQARTATNEKLFF. The CDR3 bases are TGCGCCAGCAGCCAAGCTCGGACTGCAACTAATGAAAAACTGTTTTTT.

This chain links TRBV2 with TRBJ2-1, with 12 bases matching TRBD2. Germline lookup yields CDR1 SNHLY and CDR2 FYNNEI. The CDR3 is 15 amino acids. J gave up 5 bases and V 7 bases, and 6 bases lay outside the gene matches. The CDR3 reads CASTGTSGHNNEQFF. CDR3 DNA: TGTGCCAGCACCGGGACTAGCGGGCATAACAATGAGCAGTTCTTC.